One sample yielded the 14 T cell receptor beta chains listed below, sequenced in a study of blood T cells in healthy people across ages. A second PCR, run for roughly 7 to 12 cycles, used a sample-barcoded 5' primer plus a J-beta primer mix. TCRdb re-analysed the 5' RACE reads in MiXCR, keeping a single row per CDR3 protein. The sample carries 1.5 million to 2 million distinct CDR3 sequences, approximately 50% recorded once. Sample: blood. The receptors originated from a woman aged 40-49 years in good health.

This clonotype has just a few counts. V and J are TRBV5-1 and TRBJ1-4; D gene unclear. Germline CDR1 reads SGHRS; CDR2 reads YFSETQ. CDR3 size: 17 residues. Between the trimmed V and J ends, which lost 0 bases and 1 base, there was a span of 13 bases. The CDR3 loop reads CASSLDRSSGTNEKLFF. CDR3 coding DNA: TGCGCCAGCAGCTTGGATCGGAGTTCTGGAACTAATGAAAAACTGTTTTTT.

The rearrangement links TRBV28 to TRBJ2-1, with no clear D. The CDR3 has 15 amino acids. The germline V gene has CDR1 MDHEN and CDR2 SYDVKM. The ends were cut back, 2 bases at V and 6 bases at J, with 14 bases in the middle. CDR3 coding DNA: TGTGCCAGCAGTTTAAGGCGGCTAGTTGGCAATGAGCAGTTCTTC. Translating gives CASSLRRLVGNEQFF.

The chain recombines TRBV7-2 with TRBJ2-3; D not certain. V lost 3 bases and J 0 bases, leaving 7 bases between the germline ends. CDR1 is SGHTA, CDR2 FQGNSA, per germline. This CDR3 contains 14 residues. CDR3 nucleotides: TGTGCCAGCAGCTTTAACCCTAGCACAGATACGCAGTATTTT. Amino acids: CASSFNPSTDTQYF.

With respect to this clonotype: A read error may explain this, as a much larger clone is one base away. As the CDR3 is not closed by the conserved phenylalanine or tryptophan, this likely results from a read error. The gene calls are TRBV29-1 and TRBJ2-1, with D possibly being TRBD2 (5 bases). CDR1 and CDR2 (germline): SQVTM, ANQGSEA. CDR3 size: 14 residues. Deletions cut 7 bases from V and 7 bases from J, with 20 bases between. CDR3 DNA: TGCAGCGCGCCGGACTGGTCAACTAGGAATGAGCAGTTCTTA. Translation: CSAPDWSTRNEQFL.

This clonotype was observed a handful of times. The chain has TRBV7-2 and TRBJ2-3; D is unclear. This CDR3 is built from 14 residues. Trimming took 7 bases from V and 2 from J, leaving 13 bases between them. The germline V gene encodes CDR1 SGHTA and CDR2 FQGNSA. The CDR3 protein is CASTSPTFTDTQYF. The CDR3, as DNA: TGTGCCAGCACCTCCCCGACGTTCACAGATACGCAGTATTTT. The variable domain in full, completed from reference TRBV7-2 and TRBJ2-3, reads GAGVSQSPSNKVTEKGKDVELRCDPISGHTALYWYRQSLGQGLEFLIYFQGNSAPDKSGLPSDRFSAERTGGSVSTLTIQRTQQEDSAVYLCASTSPTFTDTQYFGPGTRLTVL.

The rearrangement links TRBV12-3 or TRBV12-4 to TRBJ1-1; D perhaps matches TRBD1 (6 bases). V lost 5 bases, J lost 1 base, and 26 bases lay in between. The CDR3 extends over 19 amino acids. The CDR3 DNA sequence: TGTGCCAGCAGTCTCACAGGGTCGCAGACCATAGAAAAGAACACTGAAGCTTTCTTT. This sequence encodes CASSLTGSQTIEKNTEAFF.

This clonotype occurred once. The chain links TRBV7-2 to TRBJ2-5, with 10 bases lining up with TRBD1. The J call may be in error: the DNA end matches TRBJ2-1 better. CDR3 length: 16 residues. Germline assignment: CDR1 SGHTA and CDR2 FQGNSA. The CDR3 nucleotides read TGTGCCAGCAGCTTATGGGGACAGGGGTTCCAAGAGACCCAGTTCTTC. This encodes CASSLWGQGFQETQFF.

The DNA of the CDR3 is TGTGCCAGCAGTACCCGTCCGGACAGGAGCTCCTACAATGAGCAGTTCTTC. Encoded protein: CASSTRPDRSSYNEQFF. The rearrangement uses TRBV27 and TRBJ2-1, with TRBD1 matching over 7 bases. The CDR3 has 17 residues. J lost 0 bases, V lost 5 bases, and 10 bases had no gene match. Germline CDR1 MNHEY, CDR2 SMNVEV (reference sequence).

V is TRBV12-3 or TRBV12-4 and J is TRBJ2-5; TRBD1 aligns across 8 bases. The CDR3 contains 16 residues. V lost 2 bases, J lost 7 bases, and 12 bases stayed unmatched. This CDR3 reads CASSLRTGQVSGTQYF. In DNA form, the CDR3 reads TGTGCCAGCAGTTTAAGGACAGGGCAAGTCTCCGGGACCCAGTACTTC.

The genes are TRBV2 and TRBJ1-6; D gene uncertain. Trimming cost V 7 bases and J 6 bases, with 10 bases left between them. This CDR3 spans 13 amino acids. Germline V gene data show CDR1 as SNHLY and CDR2 as FYNNEI. The CDR3 sequence is CASNRLFNSPLHF. Here the CDR3 DNA reads TGTGCCAGCAACCGGCTCTTTAATTCACCCCTCCACTTT.

The table lists this clonotype with a few counts. The rearrangement uses TRBV4-2 and TRBJ2-7, with D possibly TRBD2 on 5 matching bases. The ends were cut back, 0 bases at V and 7 bases at J, with 13 bases in the middle. This CDR3 has 14 residues. Germline values: CDR1 LGHNA, CDR2 YNFKEQ. The CDR3 nucleotides are TGTGCCAGCAGCCAAGATGTAGCGCCGGGGGAGCAGTACTTC. This encodes CASSQDVAPGEQYF.

A remark on this clonotype: Sequence at one end of the junction differs from germline and may be a read error. The chain is built from TRBV2 and TRBJ2-3; D gene uncertain. The CDR3 runs to 13 residues. CDR1 is SNHLY and CDR2 is FYNNEI in the germline V gene. CDR3 DNA: TGTGTCAGCAGTGTACGGAGCACAGATACGCAGTATTTT. It specifies CVSSVRSTDTQYF.

This chain uses TRBV28 with TRBJ1-2; 10 bases line up with TRBD1. This CDR3 has 15 amino acids. After removal of 3 bases from V and 4 bases from J, the junction contained 5 bases not matched to a gene. Germline CDR1 is MDHEN and CDR2 is SYDVKM. The CDR3 protein is CASSFEGQGFYGYTF. The CDR3 nucleotides are TGTGCCAGCAGTTTTGAGGGACAGGGGTTCTATGGCTACACCTTC.

The CDR3 protein is CSAQPSFEEKLFF. DNA for the CDR3: TGCAGTGCCCAGCCATCGTTCGAGGAAAAACTGTTTTTT. V and J are TRBV20-1 and TRBJ1-4, with D unclear. Germline CDR1 is DFQATT and CDR2 is SNEGSKA (reference sequence). This CDR3 is built from 13 residues. V dropped 6 bases and J dropped 8 bases, with 16 bases sitting between them.